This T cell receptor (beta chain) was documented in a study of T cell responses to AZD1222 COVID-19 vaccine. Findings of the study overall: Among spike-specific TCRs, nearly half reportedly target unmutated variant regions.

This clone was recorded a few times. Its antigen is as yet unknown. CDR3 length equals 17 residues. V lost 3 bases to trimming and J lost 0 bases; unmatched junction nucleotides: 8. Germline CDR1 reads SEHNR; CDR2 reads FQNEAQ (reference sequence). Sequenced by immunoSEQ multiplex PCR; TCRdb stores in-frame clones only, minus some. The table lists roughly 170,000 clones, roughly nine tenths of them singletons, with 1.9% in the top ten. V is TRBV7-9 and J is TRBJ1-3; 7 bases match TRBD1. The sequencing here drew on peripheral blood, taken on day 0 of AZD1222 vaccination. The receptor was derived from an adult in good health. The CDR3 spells CASSFSSYRGSGNTIYF. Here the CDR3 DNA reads TGTGCCAGCAGCTTTTCTTCTTACAGGGGCTCTGGAAACACCATATATTTT.